The 21 T cell receptor beta chains listed next were all sequenced from one sample in a study of T cell responses to AZD1222 COVID-19 vaccine. The assay was immunoSEQ multiplex PCR, and TCRdb's table has in-frame clones only and misses some. This sample carries roughly 49,000 clones, 65% to 85% of them seen once, and the ten largest clones take roughly 20%. The sample was peripheral blood, taken on day 0 of MenACWY control vaccination. Every receptor here comes from an adult in good health.

In this sample, this clone turned up once. This sequence joins TRBV7-9 and TRBJ1-4; 10 positions match TRBD1. This CDR3 contains 14 residues. Germline values: CDR1 SEHNR, CDR2 FQNEAQ (reference sequence). The V gene end was trimmed by 5 bases and the J gene end by 8 bases; junction bases not matched to a gene: 5. The CDR3 bases are TGTGCCAGCAGCGCCCAGACAGGGGGCGAAAAACTGTTTTTT. Protein product: CASSAQTGGEKLFF. The full variable domain, with the rest looked up from reference TRBV7-9 and TRBJ1-4, is DTGVSQNPRHKITKRGQNVTFRCDPISEHNRLYWYRQTLGQGPEFLTYFQNEAQLEKSRLLSDRFSAERPKGSFSTLEIQRTEQGDSAMYLCASSAQTGGEKLFFGSGTQLSVL.

The chain links TRBV24-1 to TRBJ1-2; a possible D gene is TRBD1 (6 bases). The CDR3 length is 11 residues. Germline V CDR1 and CDR2: KGHDR, SFDVKD. V was pared by 9 bases and J by 7 bases, with 11 bases between. This chain's CDR3 is CATGQGGGYTF. As DNA, the CDR3 is TGTGCCACCGGTCAAGGGGGTGGCTACACCTTC.

The rearrangement links TRBV2 to TRBJ1-3; D possibly corresponds to TRBD1 (6 bases). V gave up 5 bases and J gave up 0 bases, with 11 bases separating them. The length of the CDR3 is 15 residues. Germline CDR1 is SNHLY and CDR2 is FYNNEI. The CDR3 loop is CASSLQGSSGNTIYF. The CDR3 DNA is TGTGCCAGCAGTTTACAGGGCAGCTCTGGAAACACCATATATTTT.

This clone has a handful of counts. The V and J genes are TRBV30 and TRBJ1-1; D is perhaps TRBD1 (6 bases). Germline-derived CDR1 and CDR2 are GTSNPN and SVGIG (reference sequence). This CDR3 comprises 15 residues. With 2 bases removed from V and 1 base from J, the gap between germline ends came to 14 bases. The CDR3 loop is CAWSRWTVKNTEAFF. The DNA of the CDR3 is TGTGCCTGGAGTCGTTGGACAGTTAAGAACACTGAAGCTTTCTTT.

The chain combines TRBV5-1 with TRBJ2-5; 8 positions match TRBD1. The CDR3 covers 15 residues. Germline lookup yields CDR1 SGHRS and CDR2 YFSETQ. Unmatched junction bases numbered 10, after V lost 6 bases and J lost 3 bases. CDR3 in DNA: TGCGCCAGCAAGGACGTTTTGGGACAGGAAGAGACCCAGTACTTC. This codes for CASKDVLGQEETQYF.

The V and J genes are TRBV24-1 and TRBJ1-2; D is undetermined. The ends were cut back, 4 bases at V and 7 bases at J, with 12 bases in the middle. The germline CDR1 and CDR2 sequences are KGHDR and SFDVKD. CDR3 length: 13 residues. CDR3 amino acids: CATSERSASGYTF. The DNA of the CDR3 is TGTGCCACCAGTGAGAGGTCGGCGTCTGGCTACACCTTC.

The rearrangement links TRBV7-9 to TRBJ1-5, with D hard to call. CDR3 size: 13 residues. From germline, CDR1 is SEHNR and CDR2 FQNEAQ (reference sequence). V was trimmed by 3 bases and J by 4 bases, leaving 7 bases between them. The CDR3, as DNA: TGTGCCAGCAGCTTTATGGGGAATCAGCCCCAGCATTTT. As protein: CASSFMGNQPQHF.

The chain recombines TRBV4-2 with TRBJ2-7; 10 nucleotides align to TRBD2. CDR3 length equals 19 residues. The trim removed 3 bases at V and 0 bases at J, leaving 14 bases unmatched. Germline CDR1 and CDR2: LGHNA and YNFKEQ. The CDR3 loop is CASSHFVLAGDLSSYEQYF. Here the CDR3 DNA reads TGTGCCAGCAGCCATTTTGTTCTAGCGGGGGATCTGAGCTCCTACGAGCAGTACTTC.

The rearrangement uses TRBV19 and TRBJ2-2; 10 nucleotides agree with TRBD2. The CDR3 is 16 amino acids. Trimming took 6 bases from V and 4 from J; bases not matched to a gene: 8. Germline V CDR1 and CDR2: LNHDA, SQIVND (reference sequence). CDR3 loop: CASSVLAGWGTGELFF. The CDR3 region has the DNA TGTGCCAGTAGCGTACTAGCGGGATGGGGCACCGGGGAGCTGTTTTTT.

DNA of the CDR3: TGTGCCAGCCAGGGAACAGGGCCGAAACGGGGGGAGACCCAGTACTTC. It encodes CASQGTGPKRGETQYF. This chain links TRBV7-9 with TRBJ2-5, with D tentatively TRBD1 or TRBD2 (6 bases each). Germline lookup yields CDR1 SEHNR and CDR2 FQNEAQ (reference sequence). The CDR3 contains 16 residues. Between the trimmed V and J ends, which lost 8 bases and 5 bases, there was a span of 24 bases.

This clone appeared a single time. The chain is built from TRBV24-1 and TRBJ2-1, with TRBD2 as a possible D gene (5 bases). This CDR3 comprises 13 residues. Deletions cut 6 bases from V and 9 bases from J, with 14 bases between. Germline V gene sequence: CDR1 KGHDR, CDR2 SFDVKD. CDR3 loop: CATSITSGGEQFF. The CDR3 DNA reads as TGTGCCACCAGTATTACTAGTGGAGGTGAGCAGTTCTTC.

This clone occurred once. The chain couples TRBV4-1 to TRBJ1-1, with 7 bases lining up with TRBD1. CDR1 is MGHRA, CDR2 YSYEKL, per germline. With V trimmed by 1 base and J by 3 bases, 11 bases remained unmatched. This CDR3 comprises 17 residues. CDR3 sequence: CASSQGPGGGADTEAFF. In DNA form, the CDR3 reads TGCGCCAGCAGCCAAGGTCCAGGGGGAGGGGCCGACACTGAAGCTTTCTTT.

J is TRBJ1-2 and V is TRBV5-1; D unresolved. Germline values: CDR1 SGHRS, CDR2 YFSETQ. CDR3 size: 13 residues. V was pared by 0 bases and J by 4 bases, with 7 bases between. The CDR3 protein is CASSLVGSYGYTF. For the CDR3, the DNA is TGCGCCAGCAGCTTGGTGGGGTCCTATGGCTACACCTTC. The full variable domain, rest sourced from reference TRBV5-1 and TRBJ1-2, is KAGVTQTPRYLIKTRGQQVTLSCSPISGHRSVSWYQQTPGQGLQFLFEYFSETQRNKGNFPGRFSGRQFSNSRSEMNVSTLELGDSALYLCASSLVGSYGYTFGSGTRLTVV.

The DNA for the CDR3 is TGTGCCAGCAGCAAAGGGGAACAGGGGGGGGAATATAGCAATCAGCCCCAGCATTTT. Residues: CASSKGEQGGEYSNQPQHF. The chain links TRBV21-1 to TRBJ1-5; whether TRBD1, the table's D call, matches the DNA was not checked. TRBV21-1 is a pseudogene. The CDR3 is made up of 19 amino acids.

V is TRBV12-3 or TRBV12-4 and J is TRBJ1-1; possible D gene TRBD1, 6 bases. V dropped 6 bases and J dropped 6 bases, with 14 bases sitting between them. The CDR3 runs 13 residues. The CDR3 nucleotides read TGTGCCAGCAGACCCGAGGGGGGGGCTGAAGCTTTCTTT. As protein: CASRPEGGAEAFF.

This sequence joins TRBV19 and TRBJ2-3; no firm D call. The CDR3 covers 16 residues. Germline V gene data show CDR1 as LNHDA and CDR2 as SQIVND (reference sequence). V lost 5 bases, J lost 0 bases, and 15 bases lay in between. The CDR3 DNA reads TGTGCCAGTAGTGTCGTCTCTCGCGGCAGCACAGATACGCAGTATTTT. This encodes CASSVVSRGSTDTQYF.

In nucleotides, the CDR3 is TGTGCCAGCAGCCGGACAGGCGGGGTCACCGGGGAGCTGTTTTTT. It encodes CASSRTGGVTGELFF. The J gene is TRBJ2-2, the V gene TRBV7-6; D might be TRBD1 (7 bases). The germline V gene encodes CDR1 SGHVS and CDR2 FNYEAQ. The V gene lost 5 bases and the J gene lost 4 bases, with 14 bases spanning the gap. The CDR3 spans 15 residues.

The chain employs TRBV10-3 and TRBJ2-7; the match to TRBD1 covers 10 bases. Germline lookup yields CDR1 ENHRY and CDR2 SYGVKD. The junction had 17 bases not matched to a gene; V was cut back by 1 base and J by 2 bases. This CDR3 has 20 amino acids. CDR3 sequence reads: CAISEYFPRSRTGGPYEQYF. Here the CDR3 DNA reads TGTGCCATCAGTGAGTACTTTCCCCGTTCTAGGACAGGGGGGCCCTACGAGCAGTACTTC.

This sequence joins TRBV6-5 and TRBJ1-2; 9 bases are a match to TRBD1. The CDR3 runs to 13 residues. CDR1 and CDR2 from the germline V gene are MNHEY and SVGAGI. J gave up 7 bases and V 6 bases, and 6 bases lay outside the gene matches. CDR3 region: CASRGGTGTGYTF. CDR3 DNA: TGTGCCAGCAGGGGGGGGACAGGGACTGGCTACACCTTC.

The chain combines TRBV6-2 or TRBV6-3 with TRBJ1-3; D is undetermined. Looked up from germline, CDR1 is MNHEY and CDR2 is SVGEGT. Trimming pared 0 bases from V and 4 bases from J, leaving 16 bases between. There are 17 residues in the CDR3. The DNA for the CDR3 is TGTGCCAGCAGTTACTCGACGGTCTCCTACTCCGGAAACACCATATATTTT. Encoded protein: CASSYSTVSYSGNTIYF.

The V call is TRBV29-1, the J call TRBJ2-1; a weak D match, TRBD1 (7 bases). The CDR3 contains 15 residues. CDR1 is SQVTM, CDR2 ANQGSEA, per germline. V was shortened by 1 base and J by 4 bases, with 14 bases between the two germline ends. The CDR3 reads CSVEAPGGQYNEQFF. The DNA for the CDR3 is TGCAGCGTTGAAGCCCCCGGGGGACAGTACAATGAGCAGTTCTTC.